Listed below are T cell receptor beta chains from one sample, sequenced in a study of T cells in Graves' hyperthyroidism and ophthalmopathy. Each CDR3 protein gets one entry after TCRdb re-called the multiplex PCR reads with MiXCR. The table lists approximately 400,000 distinct CDR3 sequences, 25% of them singletons. The material sequenced was blood. The receptors here all came from a man over 45 with Graves' hyperthyroidism. Each CDR3 is given with its conserved first and last residue. Fields, in order: J gene, D gene, V gene, clone size, CDR3 protein, CDR3 DNA. D genes are given only for firm matches. The listing skips clone size in some rows; elsewhere it reads once, few, many or a size class.

>TRBJ2-6|NA|TRBV29-1|NA
CSVVHYGGTGANVLTF
TGCAGCGTTGTTCATTACGGGGGAACTGGGGCCAACGTCCTGACTTTC
>TRBJ2-1|NA|TRBV5-5|few
CASSSSTILNEQFF
TGTGCCAGCAGTTCTAGTACTATTCTCAATGAGCAGTTCTTC
>TRBJ1-5|NA|TRBV11-2|few
CASSLGPDQPQHF
TGTGCCAGCAGCTTAGGTCCGGATCAGCCCCAGCATTTT
>TRBJ1-6|NA|TRBV3-1|NA
CASSRGQSSYNSPLHF
TGTGCCAGCAGCCGTGGACAGAGCTCCTATAATTCACCCCTCCACTTT
>TRBJ2-7|TRBD2|TRBV19|once
CASRPSGSQYEQYF
TGTGCCAGTAGGCCTAGCGGGAGTCAATACGAGCAGTACTTC
>TRBJ2-7|NA|TRBV11-2|NA
CASSKKGDQSSYEQYF
TGTGCCAGCAGCAAGAAAGGGGATCAGAGCTCCTACGAGCAGTACTTC
>TRBJ2-5|NA|TRBV20-1|NA
CSAGASNQETQYF
TGCAGTGCTGGTGCTAGCAATCAAGAGACCCAGTACTTC
>TRBJ2-1|TRBD1|TRBV6-2/TRBV6-3|few
CASSTSGTGAYNEQFF
TGTGCCAGCAGCACCTCCGGGACAGGGGCCTACAATGAGCAGTTCTTC
>TRBJ1-1|NA|TRBV19|NA
CASTLGDTEAFF
TGTGCCAGTACTTTGGGGGACACTGAAGCTTTCTTT
>TRBJ2-7|TRBD2|TRBV3-1|many
CASSPRVPGLGAGFYEQYF
TGTGCCAGCAGCCCCAGAGTACCGGGACTAGGGGCGGGCTTCTACGAGCAGTACTTC
>TRBJ2-2|NA|TRBV2|few
CASQMFLGTGELFF
TGTGCCAGTCAAATGTTTCTAGGGACCGGGGAGCTGTTTTTT
>TRBJ2-5|TRBD1|TRBV7-3|few
CASSRQGWGTQYF
TGTGCCAGCAGCCGACAGGGCTGGGGGACCCAGTACTTC